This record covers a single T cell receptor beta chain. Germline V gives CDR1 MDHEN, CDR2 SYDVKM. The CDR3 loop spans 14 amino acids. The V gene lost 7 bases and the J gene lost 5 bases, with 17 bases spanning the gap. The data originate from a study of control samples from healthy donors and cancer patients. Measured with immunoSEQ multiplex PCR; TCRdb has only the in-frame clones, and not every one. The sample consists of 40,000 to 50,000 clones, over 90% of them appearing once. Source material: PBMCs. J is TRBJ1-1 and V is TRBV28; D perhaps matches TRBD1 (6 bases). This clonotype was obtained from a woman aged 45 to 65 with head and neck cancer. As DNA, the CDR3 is TGTGCCAGCAAAACAGGGAGGGGGAAAACTGAAGCTTTCTTT. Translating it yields CASKTGRGKTEAFF.